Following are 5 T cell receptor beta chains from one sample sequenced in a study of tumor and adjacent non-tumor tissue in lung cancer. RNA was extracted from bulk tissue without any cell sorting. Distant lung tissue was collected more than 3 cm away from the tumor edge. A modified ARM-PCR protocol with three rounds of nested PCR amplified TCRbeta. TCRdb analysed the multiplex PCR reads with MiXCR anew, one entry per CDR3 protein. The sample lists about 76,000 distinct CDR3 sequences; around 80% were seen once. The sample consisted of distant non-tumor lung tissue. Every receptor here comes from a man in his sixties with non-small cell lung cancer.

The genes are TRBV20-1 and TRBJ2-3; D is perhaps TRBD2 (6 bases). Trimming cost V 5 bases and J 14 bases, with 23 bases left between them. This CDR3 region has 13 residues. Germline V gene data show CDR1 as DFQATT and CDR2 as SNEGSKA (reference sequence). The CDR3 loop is CSAYSGSTDMRYF. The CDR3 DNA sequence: TGCAGTGCTTATAGCGGTAGCACAGATATGCGGTATTTT.

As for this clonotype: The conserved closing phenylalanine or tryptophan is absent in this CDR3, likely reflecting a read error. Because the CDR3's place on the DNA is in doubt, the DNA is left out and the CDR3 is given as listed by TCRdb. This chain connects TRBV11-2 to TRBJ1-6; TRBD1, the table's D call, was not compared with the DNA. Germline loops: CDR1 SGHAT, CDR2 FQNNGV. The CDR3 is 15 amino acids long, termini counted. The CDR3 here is CASGLRGDNNSPLQY.

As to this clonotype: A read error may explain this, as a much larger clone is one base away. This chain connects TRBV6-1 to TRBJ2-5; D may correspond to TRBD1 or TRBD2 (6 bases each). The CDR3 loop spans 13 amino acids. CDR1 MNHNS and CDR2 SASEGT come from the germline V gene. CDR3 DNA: TGTGTCAGCACCGAGGGGGGTCAAGAGACCCAGTACTTC. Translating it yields CVSTEGGQETQYF.

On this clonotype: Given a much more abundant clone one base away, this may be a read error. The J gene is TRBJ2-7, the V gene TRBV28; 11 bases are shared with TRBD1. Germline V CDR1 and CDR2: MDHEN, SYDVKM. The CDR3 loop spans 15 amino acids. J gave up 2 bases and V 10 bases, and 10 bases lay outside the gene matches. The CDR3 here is CANTRGGQGAYEQYF. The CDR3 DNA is TGTGCCAACACCCGGGGGGGACAGGGGGCCTACGAGCAGTACTTC.

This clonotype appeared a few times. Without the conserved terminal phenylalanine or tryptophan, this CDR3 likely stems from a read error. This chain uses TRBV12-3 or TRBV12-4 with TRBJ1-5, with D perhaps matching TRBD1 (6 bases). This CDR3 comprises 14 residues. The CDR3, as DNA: TGTGCTAGCAGGGGTGCAGGGTCCAATCAGCCCCAGCATCTT. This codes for CASRGAGSNQPQHL.